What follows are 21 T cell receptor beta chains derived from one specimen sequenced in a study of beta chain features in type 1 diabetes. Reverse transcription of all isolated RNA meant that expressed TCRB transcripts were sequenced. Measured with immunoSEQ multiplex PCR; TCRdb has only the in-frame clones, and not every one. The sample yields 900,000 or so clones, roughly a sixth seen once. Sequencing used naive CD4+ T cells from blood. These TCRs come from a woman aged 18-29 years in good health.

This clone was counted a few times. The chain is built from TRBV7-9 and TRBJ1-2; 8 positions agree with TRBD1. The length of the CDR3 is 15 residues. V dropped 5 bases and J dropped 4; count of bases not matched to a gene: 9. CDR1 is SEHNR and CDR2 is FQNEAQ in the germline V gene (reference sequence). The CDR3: CASSAHRGGRYGYTF. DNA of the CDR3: TGTGCCAGCAGCGCACACAGGGGGGGACGCTATGGCTACACCTTC.

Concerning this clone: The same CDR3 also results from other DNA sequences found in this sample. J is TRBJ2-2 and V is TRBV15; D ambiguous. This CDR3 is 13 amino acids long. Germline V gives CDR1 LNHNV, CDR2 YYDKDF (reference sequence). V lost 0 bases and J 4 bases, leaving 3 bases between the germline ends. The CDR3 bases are TGTGCCACCAGCAGAGATCCCACCGGGGAGCTGTTTTTT. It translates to CATSRDPTGELFF.

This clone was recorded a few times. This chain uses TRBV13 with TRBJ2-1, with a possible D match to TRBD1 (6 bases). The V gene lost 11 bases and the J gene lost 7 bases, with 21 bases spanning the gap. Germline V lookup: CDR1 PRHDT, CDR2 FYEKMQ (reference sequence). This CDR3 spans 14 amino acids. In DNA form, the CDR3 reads TGTGCCGGACCCCCAACAGGGCCGTGGAATGAGCAGTTCTTC. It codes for CAGPPTGPWNEQFF.

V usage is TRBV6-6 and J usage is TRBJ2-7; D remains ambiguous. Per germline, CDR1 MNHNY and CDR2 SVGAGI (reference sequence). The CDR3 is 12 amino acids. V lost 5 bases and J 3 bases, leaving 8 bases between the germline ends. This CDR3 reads CASSGVYYEQYF. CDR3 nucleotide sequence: TGTGCCAGCAGTGGAGTTTACTACGAGCAGTACTTC.

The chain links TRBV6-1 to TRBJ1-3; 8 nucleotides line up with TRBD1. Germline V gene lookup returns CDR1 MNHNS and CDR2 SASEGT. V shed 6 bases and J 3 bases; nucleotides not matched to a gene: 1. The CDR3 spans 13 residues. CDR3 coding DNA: TGTGCCAGCAGCGGACAGGGTGGAAACACCATATATTTT. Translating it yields CASSGQGGNTIYF.

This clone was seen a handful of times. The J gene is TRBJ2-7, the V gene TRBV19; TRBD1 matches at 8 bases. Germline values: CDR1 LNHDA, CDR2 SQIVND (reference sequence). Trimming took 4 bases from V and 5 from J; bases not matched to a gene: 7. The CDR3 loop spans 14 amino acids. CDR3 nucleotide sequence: TGTGCCAGTAGTAGACGGACAGGGTTGGACGAGCAGTACTTC. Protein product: CASSRRTGLDEQYF.

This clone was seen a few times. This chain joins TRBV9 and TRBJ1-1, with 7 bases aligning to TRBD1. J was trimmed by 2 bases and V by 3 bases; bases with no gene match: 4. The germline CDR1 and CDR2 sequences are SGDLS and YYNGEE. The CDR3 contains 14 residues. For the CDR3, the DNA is TGTGCCAGCAGCGCCGGGACAGCTAACACTGAAGCTTTCTTT. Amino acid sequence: CASSAGTANTEAFF.

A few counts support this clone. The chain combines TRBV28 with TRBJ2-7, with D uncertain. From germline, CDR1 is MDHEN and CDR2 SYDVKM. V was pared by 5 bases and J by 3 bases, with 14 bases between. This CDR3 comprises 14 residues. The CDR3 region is CASSAFIGGYEQYF. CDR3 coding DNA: TGTGCCAGCAGTGCCTTTATCGGCGGCTACGAGCAGTACTTC.

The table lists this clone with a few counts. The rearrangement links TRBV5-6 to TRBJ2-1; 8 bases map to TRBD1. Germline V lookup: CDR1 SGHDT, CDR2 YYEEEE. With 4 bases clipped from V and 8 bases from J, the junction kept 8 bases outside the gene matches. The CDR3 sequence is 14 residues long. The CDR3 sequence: CASSRTGMVYEQFF. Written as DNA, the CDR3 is TGTGCCAGCAGCCGGACAGGGATGGTCTATGAGCAGTTCTTC.

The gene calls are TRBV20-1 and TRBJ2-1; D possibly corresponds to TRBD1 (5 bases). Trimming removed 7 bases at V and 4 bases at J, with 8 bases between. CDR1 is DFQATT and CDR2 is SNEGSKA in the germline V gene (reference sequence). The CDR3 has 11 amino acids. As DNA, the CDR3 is TGCAGTGTCAGGGAATACAATGAGCAGTTCTTC. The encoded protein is CSVREYNEQFF.

The CDR3 loop is CASSHWTSGVYQETQYF. The CDR3 DNA is TGTGCCAGCAGCCACTGGACTAGCGGGGTGTACCAAGAGACCCAGTACTTC. The chain joins TRBV14 to TRBJ2-5; 12 nucleotides agree with TRBD2. V lost 3 bases to trimming and J lost 0 bases; unmatched junction nucleotides: 5. Germline values: CDR1 SGHDN, CDR2 FVKESK. The length of the CDR3 is 17 residues. The full variable domain, rest sourced from reference TRBV14 and TRBJ2-5, is EAGVTQFPSHSVIEKGQTVTLRCDPISGHDNLYWYRRVMGKEIKFLLHFVKESKQDESGMPNNRFLAERTGGTYSTLKVQPAELEDSGVYFCASSHWTSGVYQETQYFGPGTRLLVL.

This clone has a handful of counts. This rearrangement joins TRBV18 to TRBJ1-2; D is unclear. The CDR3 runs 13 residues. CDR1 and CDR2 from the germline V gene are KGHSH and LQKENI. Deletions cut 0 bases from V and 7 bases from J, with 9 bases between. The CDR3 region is CASSPPGRPGYTF. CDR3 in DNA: TGTGCCAGCTCACCACCAGGGAGACCTGGCTACACCTTC.

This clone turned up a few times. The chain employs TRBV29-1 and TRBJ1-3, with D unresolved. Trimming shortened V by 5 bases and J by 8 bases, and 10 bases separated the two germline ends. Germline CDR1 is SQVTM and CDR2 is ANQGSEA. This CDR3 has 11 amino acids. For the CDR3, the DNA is TGCAGCGTTTCTGTCGGAGACACCATATATTTT. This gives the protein CSVSVGDTIYF.

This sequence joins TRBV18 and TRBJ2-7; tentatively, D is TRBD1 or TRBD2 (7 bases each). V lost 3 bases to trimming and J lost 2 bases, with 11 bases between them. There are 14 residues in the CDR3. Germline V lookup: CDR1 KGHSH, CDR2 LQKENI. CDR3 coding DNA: TGTGCCAGCTCACCCCAGGGGGGGGCCTACGAGCAGTACTTC. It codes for CASSPQGGAYEQYF.

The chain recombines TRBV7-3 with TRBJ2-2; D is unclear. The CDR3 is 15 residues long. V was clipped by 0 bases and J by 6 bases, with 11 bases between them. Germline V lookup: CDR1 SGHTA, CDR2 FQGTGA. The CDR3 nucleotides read TGTGCCAGCAGCTTAACGGCGGTGGGGTCCGGGGAGCTGTTTTTT. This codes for CASSLTAVGSGELFF.

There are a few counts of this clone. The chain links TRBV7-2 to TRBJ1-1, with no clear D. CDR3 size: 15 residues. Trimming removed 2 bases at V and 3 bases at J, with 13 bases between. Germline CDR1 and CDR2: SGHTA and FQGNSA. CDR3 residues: CASSLSGIGYTEAFF. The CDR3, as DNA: TGTGCCAGCAGCTTATCTGGAATCGGGTACACTGAAGCTTTCTTT.

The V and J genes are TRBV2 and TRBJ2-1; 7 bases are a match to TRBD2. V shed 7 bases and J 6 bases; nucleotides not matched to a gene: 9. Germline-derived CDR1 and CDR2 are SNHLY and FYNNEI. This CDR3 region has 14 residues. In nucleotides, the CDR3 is TGTGCCAGCATCCCCACGACTAGCATCAATGAGCAGTTCTTC. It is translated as CASIPTTSINEQFF. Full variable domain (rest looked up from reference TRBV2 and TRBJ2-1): EPEVTQTPSHQVTQMGQEVILRCVPISNHLYFYWYRQILGQKVEFLVSFYNNEISEKSEIFDDQFSVERPDGSNFTLKIRSTKLEDSAMYFCASIPTTSINEQFFGPGTRLTVL.

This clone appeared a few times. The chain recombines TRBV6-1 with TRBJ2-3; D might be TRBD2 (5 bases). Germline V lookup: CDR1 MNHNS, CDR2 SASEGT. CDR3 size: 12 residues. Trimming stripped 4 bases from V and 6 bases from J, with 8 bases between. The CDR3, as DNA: TGTGCCAGCAGTGTACTAGTGGATACGCAGTATTTT. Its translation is CASSVLVDTQYF.

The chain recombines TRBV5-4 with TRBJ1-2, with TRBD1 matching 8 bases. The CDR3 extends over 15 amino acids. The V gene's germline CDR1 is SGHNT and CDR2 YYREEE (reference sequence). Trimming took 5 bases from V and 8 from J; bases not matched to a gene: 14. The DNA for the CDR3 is TGTGCCAGCAGAGGGAGAAATACAGGGGGTGGCGGCTACACCTTC. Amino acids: CASRGRNTGGGGYTF.

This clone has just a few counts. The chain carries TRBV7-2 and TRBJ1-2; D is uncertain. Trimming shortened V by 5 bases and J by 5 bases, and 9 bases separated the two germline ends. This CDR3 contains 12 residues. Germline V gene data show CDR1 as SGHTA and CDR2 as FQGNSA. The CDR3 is CASSLDRYGYTF. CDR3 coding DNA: TGTGCCAGCAGCCTCGATAGGTATGGCTACACCTTC.

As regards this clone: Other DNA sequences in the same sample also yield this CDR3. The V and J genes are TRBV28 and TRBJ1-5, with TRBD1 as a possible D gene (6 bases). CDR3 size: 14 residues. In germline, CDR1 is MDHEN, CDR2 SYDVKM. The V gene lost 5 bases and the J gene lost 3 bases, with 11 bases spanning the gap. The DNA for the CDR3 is TGTGCCAGCAGTCCGGGACAACACAATCAGCCCCAGCATTTT. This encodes CASSPGQHNQPQHF.